These 4 T cell receptor beta chains share one sample of origin, sequenced in a study of cytomegalovirus exposure and HLA in healthy donors. It was with 60 Vbeta and 13 Jbeta primers that the PCR ran. TCRdb's copy holds only in-frame clones and misses some; the assay was immunoSEQ multiplex PCR. The repertoire has 75,000 to 90,000 clones, 10% of them found once; the top ten carry about 25%. The sample was PBMCs. All receptors come from a man between 60 and 70 years old in good health and CMV-seropositive.

The chain is built from TRBV19 and TRBJ1-2; 7 bases agree with TRBD1. In germline, CDR1 is LNHDA, CDR2 SQIVND (reference sequence). This CDR3 is built from 14 residues. V dropped 6 bases and J dropped 4; count of bases not matched to a gene: 8. CDR3 loop: CASSPGGGIYGYTF. Here the CDR3 DNA reads TGTGCCAGTAGCCCGGGAGGGGGCATCTATGGCTACACCTTC. The whole variable domain, filled in from reference TRBV19 and TRBJ1-2, reads DGGITQSPKYLFRKEGQNVTLSCEQNLNHDAMYWYRQDPGQGLRLIYYSQIVNDFQKGDIAEGYSVSREKKESFPLTVTSAQKNPTAFYLCASSPGGGIYGYTFGSGTRLTVV.

This clone has more than one count but fewer than ten. The gene calls are TRBV2 and TRBJ1-5; a weak D match, TRBD1 (5 bases). The CDR3 is 15 residues long. V lost 8 bases and J lost 0, with 14 bases in between. Germline-derived CDR1 and CDR2 are SNHLY and FYNNEI. The CDR3 DNA follows: TGTGCCAGCTGGGAGGACGGACATAGCAATCAGCCCCAGCATTTT. Its translation: CASWEDGHSNQPQHF. The full variable domain, rest sourced from reference TRBV2 and TRBJ1-5, is EPEVTQTPSHQVTQMGQEVILRCVPISNHLYFYWYRQILGQKVEFLVSFYNNEISEKSEIFDDQFSVERPDGSNFTLKIRSTKLEDSAMYFCASWEDGHSNQPQHFGDGTRLSIL.

The rearrangement joins TRBV25-1 to TRBJ1-4; D is undetermined. The CDR3 contains 15 residues. Per the germline V gene, CDR1 is MGHDK and CDR2 is SYGVNS. V was trimmed by 5 bases and J by 7 bases, leaving 17 bases between them. CDR3 residues: CASSTRVDLLEKLFF. The CDR3 coding sequence is TGTGCCAGCAGTACCCGGGTAGATCTACTTGAAAAACTGTTTTTT.

This chain links TRBV7-6 with TRBJ2-7; 7 bases agree with TRBD2. CDR1 SGHVS and CDR2 FNYEAQ come from the germline V gene. The V and J ends lost 5 bases and 2 bases, in that order; junction bases with no gene match: 9. This CDR3 has 15 amino acids. Written as DNA, the CDR3 is TGTGCCAGCAGCCCGTCCGGGACTACCCCCTACGAGCAGTACGTC. It yields the protein CASSPSGTTPYEQYV.